The next 26 T cell receptor beta chains were all read from a single sample in a study of PD-1 blockade in classical Hodgkin lymphoma. Some clones are missing from TCRdb's copy, which holds only in-frame ones; the method was immunoSEQ multiplex PCR. The sample has over 85,000 clones; roughly 81% are singletons. There was relapse after autologous stem cell transplantation in every patient, and there was variation in brentuximab vedotin exposure. Here the sequenced sample was peripheral blood mononuclear cells (PBMCs), taken before the second cycle of nivolumab. These receptors all stem from a human donor with classical Hodgkin lymphoma.

The chain joins TRBV6-1 to TRBJ1-3; 9 nucleotides agree with TRBD1. The length of the CDR3 is 15 residues. Germline trimming cut 6 bases from V and 0 bases from J; bases unmatched to any gene: 3. Germline CDR1 reads MNHNS; CDR2 reads SASEGT. CDR3 amino acids: CASRGQGVSGNTIYF. The CDR3 DNA sequence: TGTGCCAGCAGGGGACAGGGAGTCTCTGGAAACACCATATATTTT.

The chain has TRBV19 and TRBJ2-5; 8 bases fit TRBD1. The ends lost 2 bases at V and 4 bases at J; junction bases unmatched: 3. This CDR3 has 14 amino acids. Looked up from germline, CDR1 is LNHDA and CDR2 is SQIVND (reference sequence). CDR3 protein: CASSIPGGRETQYF. The CDR3 nucleotides read TGTGCCAGTAGTATACCAGGGGGCCGAGAGACCCAGTACTTC.

CDR3 loop: CASSLSRSQETQYF. In DNA form, the CDR3 reads TGTGCCAGCAGCTTAAGCCGGAGTCAAGAGACCCAGTACTTC. This chain links TRBV11-3 with TRBJ2-5; D call uncertain. Per germline, CDR1 SGHNT and CDR2 YENEEA. This CDR3 comprises 14 residues. Trimming removed 2 bases at V and 2 bases at J, with 9 bases between.

The J gene is TRBJ2-7, the V gene TRBV13; D perhaps matches TRBD2 (5 bases). Germline loops: CDR1 PRHDT, CDR2 FYEKMQ (reference sequence). The ends were cut back, 3 bases at V and 7 bases at J, with 19 bases in the middle. This CDR3 spans 15 amino acids. The CDR3, as DNA: TGTGCCAGCAGCTTCGTTCGTGGCGCTCCGGGGGAGCAGTACTTC. It codes for CASSFVRGAPGEQYF.

V and J are TRBV18 and TRBJ2-7; possibly TRBD1 for D (6 bases). CDR1 and CDR2 from the germline V gene are KGHSH and LQKENI. The V gene lost 1 base and the J gene lost 6 bases, with 13 bases spanning the gap. The CDR3 runs 14 residues. For the CDR3, the DNA is TGTGCCAGCTCACCACGGGGGCCCCCAAGCGAGCAGTACTTC. Translated, it gives CASSPRGPPSEQYF.

The V and J genes are TRBV10-3 and TRBJ1-1; 10 positions agree with TRBD1. Germline V gene data show CDR1 as ENHRY and CDR2 as SYGVKD. Trimming cost V 10 bases and J 7 bases; bases outside gene matches: 9. The CDR3 extends over 13 amino acids. DNA for the CDR3: TGTGCCAACCGACAGGGGGCCTTTGGTGAAGCTTTCTTT. Translation: CANRQGAFGEAFF.

This clone was recorded a few times. The chain recombines TRBV11-2 with TRBJ1-3; TRBD1 agrees at 10 bases. With 0 bases clipped from V and 0 bases from J, the junction kept 2 bases outside the gene matches. This CDR3 is built from 17 residues. From germline, CDR1 is SGHAT and CDR2 FQNNGV. The CDR3 sequence is CASSLDGQGVSGNTIYF. The CDR3 DNA sequence: TGTGCCAGCAGCTTAGACGGACAGGGGGTCTCTGGAAACACCATATATTTT.

The rearrangement links TRBV15 to TRBJ1-2; D gene ambiguous. Germline CDR1 is LNHNV and CDR2 is YYDKDF (reference sequence). This CDR3 is built from 12 residues. The V and J ends lost 0 bases and 8 bases respectively, with 7 bases between them. The CDR3 region has the DNA TGTGCCACCAGCAGAGACACGGGAGGCTACACCTTC. Its translation: CATSRDTGGYTF. The complete variable domain, with remaining parts taken from reference TRBV15 and TRBJ1-2, reads DAMVIQNPRYQVTQFGKPVTLSCSQTLNHNVMYWYQQKSSQAPKLLFHYYDKDFNNEADTPDNFQSRRPNTSFCFLDIRSPGLGDTAMYLCATSRDTGGYTFGSGTRLTVV.

This clone has just one count. V usage is TRBV19 and J usage is TRBJ2-7, with 12 positions matching TRBD2. Germline-derived CDR1 and CDR2 are LNHDA and SQIVND (reference sequence). J gave up 9 bases and V 11 bases, and 8 bases lay outside the gene matches. The CDR3 length is 12 residues. CDR3 bases: TGTGCCCACGGGCTAGCGGGAGGGGGGCAGTACTTC. This sequence encodes CAHGLAGGGQYF.

The rearrangement uses TRBV10-3 and TRBJ1-3; 7 bases align to TRBD1. CDR1 and CDR2 from the germline V gene are ENHRY and SYGVKD. V shed 8 bases, J shed 4 bases, and the junction held 8 bases outside the gene matches. There are 14 residues in the CDR3. CDR3 sequence: CAIRGGAQGNTIYF. The CDR3 bases are TGTGCCATCCGAGGGGGCGCGCAGGGAAACACCATATATTTT.

V and J are TRBV2 and TRBJ1-2; no clear D gene. The germline gives CDR1 SNHLY, CDR2 FYNNEI. There are 13 residues in the CDR3. V was clipped by 2 bases and J by 4 bases, with 8 bases between them. The CDR3 here is CASSETATYGYTF. The CDR3 DNA is TGTGCCAGCAGTGAAACAGCTACCTATGGCTACACCTTC.

This clone was detected only a few times. The DNA for the CDR3 is TGTGCCAGCAGCCGGGGGACAGGGCCCGCCGACGAGCAGTACTTC. Translating it yields CASSRGTGPADEQYF. This sequence joins TRBV7-7 and TRBJ2-7, with 9 bases lining up with TRBD1. The CDR3 runs 15 residues. Losses at the gene ends were 5 bases for V and 5 bases for J; bases not matched to a gene: 10. Germline lookup yields CDR1 SSHAT and CDR2 FNYEAQ (reference sequence).

This chain links TRBV14 with TRBJ2-2; D is unresolved. The germline V gene encodes CDR1 SGHDN and CDR2 FVKESK. V was cut by 4 bases and J by 2 bases, with 2 bases left in between. CDR3 length equals 12 residues. The CDR3 nucleotides are TGTGCCAGCAGCCCTAACACCGGGGAGCTGTTTTTT. It translates to CASSPNTGELFF.

In this sample, this clone turned up a few times. The V call is TRBV30, the J call TRBJ2-2, with a weak D call TRBD1 (6 bases). The V end lost 4 bases, the J end lost 6 bases, and 12 bases lay between the germline ends. CDR1 and CDR2 (germline): GTSNPN, SVGIG (reference sequence). The CDR3 sequence is 13 residues long. CDR3 bases: TGTGCCTGGACGGGACAAATAGCCGGGGAGCTGTTTTTT. This codes for CAWTGQIAGELFF.

The V gene is TRBV30, the J gene TRBJ1-3; the D gene is possibly TRBD1 (6 bases). V lost 5 bases, J lost 11 bases, and 19 bases lay in between. This CDR3 contains 13 residues. Germline loops: CDR1 GTSNPN, CDR2 SVGIG (reference sequence). CDR3 nucleotides: TGTGCCTGGGAAGGACAGCCTGGAGGGGCCATATATTTT. Encoded protein: CAWEGQPGGAIYF. Variable domain in full (rest from reference TRBV30 and TRBJ1-3): SQTIHQWPATLVQPVGSPLSLECTVEGTSNPNLYWYRQAAGRGLQLLFYSVGIGQISSEVPQNLSASRPQDRQFILSSKKLLLSDSGFYLCAWEGQPGGAIYFGEGSWLTVV.

J is TRBJ2-7 and V is TRBV5-4, with TRBD1 matching 7 bases. The germline gives CDR1 SGHNT, CDR2 YYREEE (reference sequence). The CDR3 is made up of 13 amino acids. With V trimmed by 2 bases and J by 2 bases, 1 base remained unmatched. The CDR3 region has the DNA TGTGCCAGCAGCTTCGACAGGGCCTACGAGCAGTACTTC. Translation: CASSFDRAYEQYF.

The V gene is TRBV28, the J gene TRBJ2-4; D possibly corresponds to TRBD1 (7 bases). CDR1 is MDHEN, CDR2 SYDVKM, per germline. Trimming took off 2 bases at V and 3 bases at J, with 14 bases between the two ends. The length of the CDR3 is 16 residues. The chain's CDR3 is CASSLQGGLGKNIQYF. CDR3 sequence (DNA): TGTGCCAGCAGTTTACAGGGGGGCCTAGGCAAAAACATTCAGTACTTC.

This clone appeared a single time. The V gene is TRBV18, the J gene TRBJ1-1, with 9 bases identical to TRBD1. This CDR3 contains 15 residues. V was clipped by 6 bases and J by 3 bases; unmatched bases: 8. Germline CDR1 KGHSH, CDR2 LQKENI. The CDR3 coding sequence is TGTGCCAGCTCTTCGACGGACAGGGGCGACACTGAAGCTTTCTTT. The encoded protein is CASSSTDRGDTEAFF.

A single count supports this clone. The rearrangement links TRBV27 to TRBJ2-7; D remains ambiguous. The germline V gene encodes CDR1 MNHEY and CDR2 SMNVEV (reference sequence). This CDR3 is 12 amino acids long. The V end was cut by 6 bases, the J end by 0 bases, with 6 bases between. The CDR3 bases are TGTGCCAGCAGGAGTAGCTCCTACGAGCAGTACTTC. Translated: CASRSSSYEQYF.

The CDR3 loop is CASRDRVPNTEAFF. CDR3 nucleotide sequence: TGTGCCAGCCGGGACAGGGTACCCAACACTGAAGCTTTCTTT. This chain uses TRBV19 with TRBJ1-1; 9 nucleotides line up with TRBD1. Trimming at V came to 9 bases and at J to 2 bases, leaving 7 bases not matched to a gene. This CDR3 is built from 14 residues. Germline V gene data show CDR1 as LNHDA and CDR2 as SQIVND (reference sequence).

The gene calls are TRBV6-5 and TRBJ2-7; tentative D call: TRBD1 (6 bases). Trimming removed 5 bases from V and 2 bases from J, with 10 bases in between. The CDR3 has 13 amino acids. Per germline, CDR1 MNHEY and CDR2 SVGAGI. Here the CDR3 DNA reads TGTGCCAGCAGTGGGACATTCACCTACGAGCAGTACTTC. Its translation is CASSGTFTYEQYF.

The rearrangement joins TRBV11-3 to TRBJ2-2; D unresolved. Trimming took off 0 bases at V and 8 bases at J, with 7 bases between the two ends. Looked up from germline, CDR1 is SGHNT and CDR2 is YENEEA. The CDR3 contains 13 residues. Here the CDR3 reads CASSLEFPGELFF. DNA for the CDR3: TGTGCCAGCAGCTTAGAGTTCCCGGGGGAGCTGTTTTTT.

The rearrangement links TRBV30 to TRBJ2-1; D unclear. Trimming stripped 4 bases from V and 7 bases from J, with 8 bases between. In germline, CDR1 is GTSNPN, CDR2 SVGIG (reference sequence). This CDR3 is built from 11 residues. In DNA form, the CDR3 reads TGTGCCTGGACTACAGCGAATGAGCAGTTCTTC. It encodes CAWTTANEQFF. Variable domain in full (rest from reference TRBV30 and TRBJ2-1): SQTIHQWPATLVQPVGSPLSLECTVEGTSNPNLYWYRQAAGRGLQLLFYSVGIGQISSEVPQNLSASRPQDRQFILSSKKLLLSDSGFYLCAWTTANEQFFGPGTRLTVL.

This clone was detected ten times or more. This chain connects TRBV9 to TRBJ1-2; TRBD1 might be the D (6 bases). The CDR3 is 13 amino acids. The germline V gene has CDR1 SGDLS and CDR2 YYNGEE. The ends were cut back, 3 bases at V and 8 bases at J, with 14 bases in the middle. The CDR3 DNA sequence: TGTGCCAGCAGCGCCGGACAGACCAGGGGCTACACCTTC. This translates into CASSAGQTRGYTF.

This clone was recorded only once. The chain couples TRBV5-5 to TRBJ1-1; 7 bases agree with TRBD1. Germline V lookup: CDR1 SGHKS, CDR2 YYEKEE (reference sequence). The CDR3 sequence is 16 residues long. V lost 4 bases, J lost 0 bases, and 9 bases stayed unmatched. The CDR3 here is CASSVNPGQMNTEAFF. The CDR3 DNA reads as TGTGCCAGCAGCGTCAATCCGGGACAGATGAACACTGAAGCTTTCTTT.

The chain carries TRBV7-9 and TRBJ2-5; D call uncertain. The CDR3 loop spans 12 amino acids. V was shortened by 3 bases and J by 2 bases, with 4 bases between the two germline ends. Looked up from germline, CDR1 is SEHNR and CDR2 is FQNEAQ (reference sequence). The DNA of the CDR3 is TGTGCCAGCAGCTTGGGACAAGAGACCCAGTACTTC. Protein: CASSLGQETQYF.